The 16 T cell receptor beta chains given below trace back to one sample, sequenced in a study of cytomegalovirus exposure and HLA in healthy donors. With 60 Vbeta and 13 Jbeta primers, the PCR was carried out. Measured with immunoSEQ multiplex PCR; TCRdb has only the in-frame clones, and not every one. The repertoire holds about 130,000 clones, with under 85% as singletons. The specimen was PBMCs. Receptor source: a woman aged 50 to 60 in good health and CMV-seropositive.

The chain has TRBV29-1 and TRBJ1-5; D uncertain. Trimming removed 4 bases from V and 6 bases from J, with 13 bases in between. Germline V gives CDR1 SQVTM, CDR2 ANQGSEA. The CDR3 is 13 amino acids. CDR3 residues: CSVVLSAGQPQHF. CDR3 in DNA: TGCAGCGTTGTTTTATCCGCGGGTCAGCCCCAGCATTTT.

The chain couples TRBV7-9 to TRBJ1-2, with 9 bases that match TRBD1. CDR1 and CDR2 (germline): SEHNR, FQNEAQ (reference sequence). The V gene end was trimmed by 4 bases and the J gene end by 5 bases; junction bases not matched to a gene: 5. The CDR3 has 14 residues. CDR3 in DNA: TGTGCCAGCAGCTCGGACAGGGGCGAATATGGCTACACCTTC. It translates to CASSSDRGEYGYTF.

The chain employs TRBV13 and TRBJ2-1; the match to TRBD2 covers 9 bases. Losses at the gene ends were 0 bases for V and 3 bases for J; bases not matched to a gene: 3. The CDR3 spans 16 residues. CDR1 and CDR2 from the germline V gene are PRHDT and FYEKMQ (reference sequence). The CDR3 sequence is CASSLGRGGVYNEQFF. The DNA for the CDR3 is TGTGCCAGCAGCTTAGGTCGCGGGGGGGTCTACAATGAGCAGTTCTTC.

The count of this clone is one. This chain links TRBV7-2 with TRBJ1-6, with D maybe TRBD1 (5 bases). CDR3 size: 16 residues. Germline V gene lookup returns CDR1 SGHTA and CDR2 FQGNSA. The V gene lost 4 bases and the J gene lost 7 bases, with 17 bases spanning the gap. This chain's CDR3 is CASSSIGAGGNSPLHF. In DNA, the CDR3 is TGTGCCAGCAGCTCGATTGGGGCGGGGGGGAATTCACCCCTCCACTTT.

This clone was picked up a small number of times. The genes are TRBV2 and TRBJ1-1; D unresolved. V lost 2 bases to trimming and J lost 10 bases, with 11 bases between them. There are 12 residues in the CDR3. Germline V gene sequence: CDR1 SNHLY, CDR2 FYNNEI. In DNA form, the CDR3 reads TGTGCCAGCAGTGAACGGGAATGGGGAGCTTTCTTT. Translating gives CASSEREWGAFF.

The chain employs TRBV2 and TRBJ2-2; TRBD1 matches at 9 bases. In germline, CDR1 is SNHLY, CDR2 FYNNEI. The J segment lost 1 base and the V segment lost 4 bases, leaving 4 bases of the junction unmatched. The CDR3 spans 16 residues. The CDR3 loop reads CASSGGQGRNTGELFF. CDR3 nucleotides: TGTGCCAGCAGTGGGGGACAGGGTAGGAACACCGGGGAGCTGTTTTTT.

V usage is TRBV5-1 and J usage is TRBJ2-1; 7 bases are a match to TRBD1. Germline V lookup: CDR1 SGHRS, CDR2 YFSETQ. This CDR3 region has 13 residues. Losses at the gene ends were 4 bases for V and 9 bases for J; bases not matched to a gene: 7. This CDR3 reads CASSPLRQGEQFF. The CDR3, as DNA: TGCGCCAGCAGCCCCCTACGACAGGGTGAGCAGTTCTTC.

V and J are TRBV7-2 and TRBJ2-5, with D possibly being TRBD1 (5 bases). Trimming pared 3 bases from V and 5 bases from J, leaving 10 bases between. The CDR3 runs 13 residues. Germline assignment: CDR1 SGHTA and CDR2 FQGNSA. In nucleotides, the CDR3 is TGTGCCAGCAGCTTTCAGGGCAGGGAGACCCAGTACTTC. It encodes CASSFQGRETQYF.

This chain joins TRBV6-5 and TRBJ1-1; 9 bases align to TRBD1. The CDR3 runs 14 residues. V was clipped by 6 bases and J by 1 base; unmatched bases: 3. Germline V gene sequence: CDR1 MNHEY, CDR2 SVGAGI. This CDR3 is CASRQGAGNTEAFF. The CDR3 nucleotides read TGTGCCAGCAGACAGGGGGCTGGGAACACTGAAGCTTTCTTT.

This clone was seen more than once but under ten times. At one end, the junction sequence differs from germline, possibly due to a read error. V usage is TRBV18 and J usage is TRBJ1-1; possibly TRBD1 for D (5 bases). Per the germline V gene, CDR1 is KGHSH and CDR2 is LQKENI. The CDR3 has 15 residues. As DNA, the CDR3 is TGTGCCAGCTTACCACCGGGAGGGGCCGGCACTGAAGCTTTCTTT. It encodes CASLPPGGAGTEAFF.

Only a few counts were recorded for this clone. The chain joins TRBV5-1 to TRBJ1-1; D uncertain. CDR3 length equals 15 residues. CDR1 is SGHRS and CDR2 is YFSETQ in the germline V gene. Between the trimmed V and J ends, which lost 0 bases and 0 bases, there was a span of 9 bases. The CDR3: CASSLGVRMNTEAFF. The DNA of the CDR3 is TGCGCCAGCAGCTTGGGTGTGCGCATGAACACTGAAGCTTTCTTT.

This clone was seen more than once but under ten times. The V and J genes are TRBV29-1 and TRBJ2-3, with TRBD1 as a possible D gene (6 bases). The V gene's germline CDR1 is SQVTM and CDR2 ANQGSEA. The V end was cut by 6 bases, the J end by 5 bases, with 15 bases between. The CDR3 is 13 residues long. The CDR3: CSVPWGQGDTQYF. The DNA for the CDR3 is TGCAGCGTCCCTTGGGGGCAGGGAGATACGCAGTATTTT.

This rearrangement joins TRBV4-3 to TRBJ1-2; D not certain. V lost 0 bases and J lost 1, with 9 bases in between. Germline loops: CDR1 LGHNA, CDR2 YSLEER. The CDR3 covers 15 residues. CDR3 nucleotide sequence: TGCGCCAGCAGCCAAGACGCGATTTTTAACTATGGCTACACCTTC. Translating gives CASSQDAIFNYGYTF.

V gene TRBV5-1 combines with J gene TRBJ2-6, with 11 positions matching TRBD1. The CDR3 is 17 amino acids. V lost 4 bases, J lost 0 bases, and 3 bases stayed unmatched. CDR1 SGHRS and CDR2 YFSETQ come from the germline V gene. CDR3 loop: CASSGGQGGSGANVLTF. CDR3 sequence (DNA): TGCGCCAGCAGCGGGGGACAGGGGGGCTCTGGGGCCAACGTCCTGACTTTC.

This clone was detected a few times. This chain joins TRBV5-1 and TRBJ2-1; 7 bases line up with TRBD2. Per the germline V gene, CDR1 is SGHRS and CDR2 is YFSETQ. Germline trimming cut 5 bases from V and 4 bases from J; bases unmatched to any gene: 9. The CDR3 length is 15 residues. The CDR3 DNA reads TGCGCCAGCAGGGCGACTAGCCCTCTTTACAATGAGCAGTTCTTC. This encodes CASRATSPLYNEQFF. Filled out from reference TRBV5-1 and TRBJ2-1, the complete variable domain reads KAGVTQTPRYLIKTRGQQVTLSCSPISGHRSVSWYQQTPGQGLQFLFEYFSETQRNKGNFPGRFSGRQFSNSRSEMNVSTLELGDSALYLCASRATSPLYNEQFFGPGTRLTVL.

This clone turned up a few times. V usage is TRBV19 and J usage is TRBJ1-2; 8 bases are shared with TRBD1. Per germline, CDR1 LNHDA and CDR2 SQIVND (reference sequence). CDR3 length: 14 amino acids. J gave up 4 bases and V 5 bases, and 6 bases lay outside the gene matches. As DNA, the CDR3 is TGTGCCAGTAGTGCGGACAGGGCGGCCTATGGCTACACCTTC. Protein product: CASSADRAAYGYTF.